This T cell receptor (beta chain) was found in a study of T cells expressing NK-cell markers. The wider study: Researchers got TCR beta repertoires out of sorted CD3+CD56+NKG2C+, CD3+CD56+NKG2C- and CD3+CD56-NKG2C+ T cells. Study observations and caveats: Over 5 donors carried dominant NKG2C+ clonotypes that made up roughly 1.0-7.5% of their CD8+ T cells.

CDR3 length: 13 amino acids. Germline V gene lookup returns CDR1 SGHAT and CDR2 FQNNGV. TCR beta cDNA was generated via 5'RACE template switching incorporating UMIs. TCRdb reprocessed the 5' RACE reads; each CDR3 protein has one entry and no DNA is given. Listed are about 370,000 distinct CDR3 sequences; over 8.5% falls within the top ten. As for this clonotype: Its antigen remains unknown.

What was sequenced was blood T cells: a sorted CD56 or NKG2C T cell subset, CD4+ or CD8+ T cells, or bulk PBMC T cells (not recorded which). The rearrangement uses TRBV11-2 and TRBJ2-1; TCRdb reports TRBD1, a call that lacks DNA to check it against. This receptor was identified in a woman in her 50s in good health. CDR3 loop: CASSHQGRRGQFF.